Only a few counts were recorded for the clone carrying this T cell receptor beta chain. The record originates from a study of graft-versus-host responses after intestinal transplantation. Study summary: Recipients were all induced with anti-thymocyte globulin, then given tacrolimus and steroids for around three years.

CDR1 and CDR2 from the germline V gene are LGHNA and YSLEER. The CDR3 contains 14 residues. Trimming cost V 0 bases and J 4 bases, with 9 bases left between them. The method was immunoSEQ multiplex PCR; TCRdb's version includes in-frame clones alone and lacks a portion of them. The repertoire holds fewer than 4,500 clones, with about 31% as singletons. The TCR comes from a human patient who was an organ donor for intestinal transplantation. The starting material was alloreactive CD4+ T cells from a mixed lymphocyte reaction culture, obtained before transplantation. Stated subset: CFSE-low proliferating T cells sorted from approximately 6-day pre-transplant mixed lymphocyte reaction (GvH or HvG direction). The rearrangement links TRBV4-3 to TRBJ1-2; D is ambiguous. CDR3 residues: CASSQDQGSYGYTF. CDR3 DNA sequence: TGCGCCAGCAGCCAAGATCAAGGGAGCTATGGCTACACCTTC.